The entry below gives a single TCR beta chain sequence along with its context. Its antigen is as yet unknown. The germline V gene has CDR1 MGHRA and CDR2 YSYEKL. This CDR3 contains 16 residues. The data are from a study of CXCR3-negative and CXCR3-positive naive CD8 T cells. Background on the study: Sequencing yielded 120 million to 150 million TRB reads, roughly 1.5 +/- 0.3 million per library. Points from the study as a whole: TRB CDR3s were more hydrophobic in CXCR3-positive than in CXCR3-negative naive cells.

In preparing the TRB cDNA libraries, 5' RACE with UMI labels was used. TCRdb reprocessed the 5' RACE reads, keeping one entry per CDR3 protein, no DNA. The table lists roughly 130,000 distinct CDR3 sequences, with around 0.54% in the top ten. This chain connects TRBV4-1 to TRBJ2-7. The TCR was taken from a human donor in good health. Some clones in this sample may be carry-over from other donors' samples. The sample consisted of naive CXCR3+ CD8+ T cells from blood. Subset noted: CD45RO-CCR7+CD27+CD95- naive CD8+ T cells expressing CXCR3 (TNR3+). The CDR3 here is CASSQGRGTLSYEQYF.